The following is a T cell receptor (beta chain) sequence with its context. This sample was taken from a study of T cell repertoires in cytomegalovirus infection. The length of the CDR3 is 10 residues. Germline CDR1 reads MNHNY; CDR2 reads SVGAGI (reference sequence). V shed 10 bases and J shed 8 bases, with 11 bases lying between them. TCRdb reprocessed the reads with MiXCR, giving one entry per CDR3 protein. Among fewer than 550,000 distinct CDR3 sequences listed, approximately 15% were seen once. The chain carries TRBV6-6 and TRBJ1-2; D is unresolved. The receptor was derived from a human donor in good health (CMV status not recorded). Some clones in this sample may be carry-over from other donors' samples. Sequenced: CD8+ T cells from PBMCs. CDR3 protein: CATFSQGYTF. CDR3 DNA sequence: TGTGCCACCTTTAGCCAGGGCTACACCTTC.